This TCR beta chain is from a study of response to subunit inactivated influenza vaccine (dated by TCRdb to the late 2010s). Background for the entire study: To follow how T cells responded to a trivalent subunit inactivated influenza vaccine, the researchers relied on deep quantitative profiling of the T cell receptor repertoire. Broader findings and caveats from the paper: It was suggested by the authors that each seasonal influenza vaccination may recruit only a limited number of new T cells.

The library was made by RT-PCR. The listed sequencing device is Illumina HiSeq 2500. Through fastp at Q25 and MiXCR, TCRdb rebuilt clones from the public reads, retaining in-frame beta chains. Each CDR3 protein appears once, grouped with its most common genes and DNA. The sample table contains about 780,000 distinct CDR3 sequences; only one count was recorded for roughly 20% of them. The ten largest account for about a tenth of the sample. Concerning this clonotype: The target of this receptor is not known. No much larger clone is present one base from it, and per-base qualities are unavailable.

The CDR1 and CDR2 encoded by the germline V gene (reference sequence) are LGHDT and YNNKEL. From the cysteine up to the phenylalanine, the CDR3 has a length of 16 residues. Only the CDR3 region is kept as DNA, spanning 48 bases read in frame from base 1. V has 4 bases trimmed and J has 4 bases trimmed; junction bases matching no gene number 7. The sequence was collected from a man aged 50 to 59 who received an inactivated influenza vaccine. Donor details come from another sample of the same person, matched by shared clones. This chain joins TRBV3-1 to TRBJ2-2, with 9 central nucleotides matching TRBD2. The sequences come from PBMCs from blood, collected roughly 5 days after vaccination. In nucleotides, the sequence is TGTGCCAGCAGCCGCTTCGGGCGGGGGGGCACCGGGGAGCTGTTTTTT. Its translation reads: CASSRFGRGGTGELFF.